Listed below are T cell receptor beta chains from one sample, sequenced in a study of T-cell reconstitution after alpha-beta-depleted transplantation in children. One entry per CDR3 protein, called by TCRdb with MiXCR from the PCR reads. The sample yields 500,000 or so distinct CDR3 sequences, about 33% seen once. This sample comprised PBMCs from the stem cell graft donor, obtained from the stem cell graft. All receptors derive from a human donor who donated a stem cell graft to a child with aplastic anemia. Each CDR3 is given with its conserved first and last residue. Each record gives: clone size, V gene, J gene, D gene, CDR3 protein, CDR3 DNA. The D gene is left open where the match is weak. Rows give clone size only sometimes, using once, few, many, or a class for an expanded clone.

size: -; V: TRBV2; J: TRBJ2-1; D: -; CDR3: CASSDPGNDNEQFF; DNA: TGTGCCAGCAGTGACCCGGGAAACGACAATGAGCAGTTCTTC
size: few; V: TRBV15; J: TRBJ2-3; D: TRBD1; CDR3: CATSRERRQGLTDTQYF; DNA: TGTGCCACCAGCAGAGAACGTCGACAGGGTCTCACAGATACGCAGTATTTT
size: -; V: TRBV10-3; J: TRBJ2-7; D: -; CDR3: CAISESPRGSGEQYF; DNA: TGTGCCATCAGTGAGTCGCCTAGGGGGTCTGGGGAGCAGTACTTC
size: once; V: TRBV19; J: TRBJ2-3; D: -; CDR3: CASSTGTGRFEQYF; DNA: TGTGCCAGTAGTACCGGGACTGGGCGCTTTGAGCAGTATTTT
size: -; V: TRBV11-1; J: TRBJ2-2; D: -; CDR3: CASSHRERLPPNTGELFF; DNA: TGTGCCAGCAGCCACCGGGAGAGGCTACCACCGAACACCGGGGAGCTGTTTTTT
size: -; V: TRBV27; J: TRBJ1-2; D: -; CDR3: CASRSGGTFYGYTF; DNA: TGTGCCAGTAGGTCGGGAGGTACCTTTTATGGCTACACCTTC
size: many; V: TRBV7-2; J: TRBJ2-1; D: TRBD2; CDR3: CASSQSGSSYNEQFF; DNA: TGTGCCAGCAGCCAGAGCGGGAGCTCCTACAATGAGCAGTTCTTC
size: few; V: TRBV19; J: TRBJ1-5; D: -; CDR3: CASSRGREDFLQPQHF; DNA: TGTGCCAGTAGTAGGGGAAGGGAGGACTTTCTACAGCCCCAGCATTTT
size: -; V: TRBV6-5; J: TRBJ1-4; D: -; CDR3: CASSYRGKLFF; DNA: TGTGCCAGCAGTTACCGGGGAAAACTGTTTTTT
size: -; V: TRBV5-1; J: TRBJ1-1; D: -; CDR3: CASTSGAQTEAFF; DNA: TGCGCCAGCACCTCAGGGGCGCAAACTGAAGCTTTCTTT
size: -; V: TRBV27; J: TRBJ2-3; D: -; CDR3: CAVGTGTHTDTQYF; DNA: TGTGCCGTCGGAACAGGGACCCACACAGATACGCAGTATTTT
size: few; V: TRBV12-3/TRBV12-4; J: TRBJ1-1; D: -; CDR3: CASSLLGGGGTEAFF; DNA: TGTGCCAGCAGTTTACTGGGGGGCGGGGGCACTGAAGCTTTCTTT
size: -; V: TRBV20-1; J: TRBJ2-2; D: -; CDR3: CSASRDTNTGELFF; DNA: TGCAGTGCTAGCCGGGACACCAACACCGGGGAGCTGTTTTTT
size: -; V: TRBV7-2; J: TRBJ2-5; D: TRBD2; CDR3: CASSPPGRGLRETQYF; DNA: TGTGCCAGCAGCCCCCCCGGGAGGGGTCTGAGAGAGACCCAGTACTTC
size: few; V: TRBV20-1; J: TRBJ1-1; D: -; CDR3: CSTYTDRNTEAFF; DNA: TGCAGTACATATACCGACAGGAACACTGAAGCTTTCTTT
size: few; V: TRBV5-1; J: TRBJ2-1; D: -; CDR3: CASSWFSDSGNEQFF; DNA: TGCGCCAGCAGCTGGTTTAGCGACTCGGGGAATGAGCAGTTCTTC
size: -; V: TRBV29-1; J: TRBJ2-1; D: TRBD1; CDR3: CSVEGGDAGGLDNEQFF; DNA: TGCAGCGTTGAGGGCGGGGACGCAGGGGGCCTGGACAATGAGCAGTTCTTC
size: -; V: TRBV18; J: TRBJ2-5; D: TRBD2; CDR3: CASSPGTSGKETQYF; DNA: TGTGCCAGCTCACCCGGGACTAGCGGGAAGGAGACCCAGTACTTC
size: -; V: TRBV12-5; J: TRBJ2-3; D: -; CDR3: CASGIWGDRNTDTQYF; DNA: TGTGCTAGTGGTATATGGGGAGACAGAAACACAGATACGCAGTATTTT
size: -; V: TRBV7-9; J: TRBJ1-1; D: TRBD1; CDR3: CASSINTGVTEAFF; DNA: TGTGCCAGCAGCATTAACACAGGGGTGACTGAAGCTTTCTTT
size: -; V: TRBV9; J: TRBJ1-6; D: -; CDR3: CASSVATGSGSPLHF; DNA: TGTGCCAGCAGCGTAGCTACGGGGTCGGGGTCACCCCTCCACTTT
size: -; V: TRBV20-1; J: TRBJ2-1; D: TRBD2; CDR3: CSASGLGAYNEQFF; DNA: TGCAGTGCTAGCGGACTAGGGGCTTACAATGAGCAGTTCTTC
size: few; V: TRBV6-1; J: TRBJ2-1; D: -; CDR3: CASRLKKGPEQFF; DNA: TGTGCCAGCAGACTCAAAAAGGGGCCTGAGCAGTTCTTC
size: -; V: TRBV5-1; J: TRBJ1-5; D: -; CDR3: CASSLGSGPNQPQHF; DNA: TGCGCCAGCAGCCTTGGTTCGGGCCCAAATCAGCCCCAGCATTTT
size: many; V: TRBV6-1; J: TRBJ1-2; D: -; CDR3: CASSEQRNYGYTF; DNA: TGTGCCAGCAGTGAACAAAGGAACTATGGCTACACCTTC
size: -; V: TRBV5-5; J: TRBJ2-1; D: -; CDR3: CASTLTTQRRVFF; DNA: TGTGCCAGCACCCTAACGACCCAGAGGCGTGTGTTCTTC
size: -; V: TRBV4-2; J: TRBJ2-7; D: TRBD2; CDR3: CASSRGAGEGHEQYF; DNA: TGTGCCAGCAGCCGCGGGGCGGGAGAGGGCCACGAGCAGTACTTC
size: few; V: TRBV7-2; J: TRBJ1-1; D: -; CDR3: CATKAGSDTEAFF; DNA: TGTGCCACCAAGGCAGGGAGTGACACTGAAGCTTTCTTT
size: -; V: TRBV19; J: TRBJ2-1; D: -; CDR3: CASSTPGGIPYNEQFF; DNA: TGTGCCAGTAGTACCCCAGGCGGAATACCCTACAATGAGCAGTTCTTC
size: few; V: TRBV29-1; J: TRBJ1-1; D: -; CDR3: CSVTSNTEAFF; DNA: TGCAGCGTTACAAGTAACACTGAAGCTTTCTTT
size: few; V: TRBV6-2/TRBV6-3; J: TRBJ2-1; D: TRBD2; CDR3: CASTTGTSGSHEQFF; DNA: TGTGCCAGCACAACGGGGACTAGCGGGAGCCATGAGCAGTTCTTC
size: -; V: TRBV10-2; J: TRBJ1-1; D: -; CDR3: CASSAMVMNTEAFF; DNA: TGCGCCAGCAGTGCTATGGTCATGAACACTGAAGCTTTCTTT
size: few; V: TRBV5-1; J: TRBJ2-1; D: TRBD2; CDR3: CASSWEAGIDEQFF; DNA: TGCGCCAGCAGCTGGGAAGCGGGAATAGATGAGCAGTTCTTC
size: few; V: TRBV6-2/TRBV6-3; J: TRBJ2-5; D: -; CDR3: CASSYLGTLEGTQYF; DNA: TGTGCCAGCAGTTACTTGGGGACGTTAGAAGGGACCCAGTACTTC
size: few; V: TRBV20-1; J: TRBJ2-1; D: -; CDR3: CSAISYEQFF; DNA: TGCAGTGCTATATCCTATGAGCAGTTCTTC
size: few; V: TRBV12-3/TRBV12-4; J: TRBJ2-3; D: TRBD2; CDR3: CASSRGLAVTDTQYF; DNA: TGTGCCAGCAGTCGGGGACTAGCGGTCACAGATACGCAGTATTTT
size: few; V: TRBV5-1; J: TRBJ1-2; D: TRBD1; CDR3: CASSWGQTNYGYTF; DNA: TGCGCCAGCAGCTGGGGACAGACTAACTATGGCTACACCTTC
size: many; V: TRBV12-3/TRBV12-4; J: TRBJ2-1; D: -; CDR3: CASSPGTGYNEQFF; DNA: TGTGCCAGCAGCCCCGGGACCGGGTACAATGAGCAGTTCTTC
size: -; V: TRBV29-1; J: TRBJ2-5; D: -; CDR3: CSVEDGTLEETQYF; DNA: TGCAGCGTTGAAGATGGGACTCTTGAAGAGACCCAGTACTTC
size: -; V: TRBV6-1; J: TRBJ1-5; D: TRBD1; CDR3: CASTIGQGNQPQHF; DNA: TGTGCCAGCACCATAGGACAGGGGAATCAGCCCCAGCATTTT
size: -; V: TRBV7-9; J: TRBJ2-5; D: -; CDR3: CASMAAAETQYF; DNA: TGTGCCAGCATGGCGGCTGCGGAGACCCAGTACTTC
size: few; V: TRBV6-1; J: TRBJ1-5; D: -; CDR3: CASSAQGGNQPQHF; DNA: TGTGCCAGCAGCGCACAGGGAGGCAATCAGCCCCAGCATTTT
size: few; V: TRBV20-1; J: TRBJ2-1; D: -; CDR3: CSARDTSAHNEQFF; DNA: TGCAGTGCTAGAGATACGAGTGCCCACAATGAGCAGTTCTTC
size: few; V: TRBV10-3; J: TRBJ2-1; D: TRBD2; CDR3: CAISESLAGDPNEQFF; DNA: TGTGCCATCAGTGAGTCCTTGGCGGGAGATCCCAATGAGCAGTTCTTC
size: few; V: TRBV9; J: TRBJ2-5; D: -; CDR3: CASGSRGSSQETQYF; DNA: TGTGCCTCTGGGAGTAGGGGATCGTCACAAGAGACCCAGTACTTC
size: -; V: TRBV12-3/TRBV12-4; J: TRBJ2-5; D: TRBD2; CDR3: CASSFTAGLQETQYF; DNA: TGTGCCAGCAGTTTTACTGCGGGACTACAAGAGACCCAGTACTTC
size: once; V: TRBV6-2/TRBV6-3; J: TRBJ2-1; D: -; CDR3: CASSSPVGGNEQFF; DNA: TGTGCCAGCAGCTCCCCGGTCGGGGGAAATGAGCAGTTCTTC
size: few; V: TRBV29-1; J: TRBJ2-6; D: -; CDR3: CSVLSSLTETF; DNA: TGCAGCGTTTTGAGCTCACTGACCGAAACTTTC
size: -; V: TRBV25-1; J: TRBJ1-2; D: TRBD1; CDR3: CASSEFGTGAYGYTF; DNA: TGTGCCAGCAGTGAATTTGGGACAGGGGCCTATGGCTACACCTTC